The 9 T cell receptor beta chains below all came from one sample that was sequenced in a study of blood T cell repertoires in COVID-19. Assay: immunoSEQ multiplex PCR; the TCRdb copy retains only in-frame clones and omits some. The sample includes some 200,000 clones, 80% seen only once; the top ten take over 10%. The sequencing input was peripheral blood. Receptors originate from a human donor in a cohort sampled during active COVID-19.

This sequence joins TRBV5-1 and TRBJ2-7, with 8 bases that match TRBD1. The V and J ends lost 2 bases and 2 bases, in that order; junction bases with no gene match: 6. CDR1 and CDR2 (germline): SGHRS, YFSETQ. The CDR3 is made up of 15 amino acids. The CDR3, as DNA: TGCGCCAGCAGCTTAGACTCAGGGGGCGCCTACGAGCAGTACTTC. Its translation: CASSLDSGGAYEQYF.

This chain joins TRBV5-6 and TRBJ2-1; 11 bases line up with TRBD2. V trimming: 2 bases; J trimming: 6 bases; junction bases outside the gene matches: 1. The CDR3 is made up of 14 amino acids. Germline CDR1 SGHDT, CDR2 YYEEEE. Written as DNA, the CDR3 is TGTGCCAGCAGCTTTCTAGCGGGAGGCAATGAGCAGTTCTTC. This codes for CASSFLAGGNEQFF. Full variable domain (remainder filled in from reference TRBV5-6 and TRBJ2-1): DAGVTQSPTHLIKTRGQQVTLRCSPKSGHDTVSWYQQALGQGPQFIFQYYEEEERQRGNFPDRFSGHQFPNYSSELNVNALLLGDSALYLCASSFLAGGNEQFFGPGTRLTVL.

V and J are TRBV2 and TRBJ2-3, with TRBD2 matching over 12 bases. The CDR3 totals 15 residues. After removal of 4 bases from V and 2 bases from J, the junction contained 1 base not matched to a gene. Per the germline V gene, CDR1 is SNHLY and CDR2 is FYNNEI. CDR3 sequence (DNA): TGTGCCAGCAGTGGGACTAGCGGGGACACAGATACGCAGTATTTT. Translating it yields CASSGTSGDTDTQYF.

The rearrangement uses TRBV28 and TRBJ2-1, with 16 nucleotides matching TRBD2. V trimming: 5 bases; J trimming: 7 bases; junction bases outside the gene matches: 5. The length of the CDR3 is 16 residues. From germline, CDR1 is MDHEN and CDR2 SYDVKM. The CDR3 is CASSHGTSGRANEQFF. The CDR3 region has the DNA TGTGCCAGCAGTCATGGGACTAGCGGGAGGGCGAATGAGCAGTTCTTC.

This chain links TRBV3-1 (or the pseudogene TRBV3-2) with TRBJ2-1, with 12 bases identical to TRBD2. V lost 4 bases and J lost 6; bases outside the gene matches: 7. The length of the CDR3 is 16 residues. CDR1 LGHDT and CDR2 YNNKEL come from the germline V gene (reference sequence). The CDR3 DNA reads as TGTGCCAGCAGCCTTTTTCTAGCGGGGGGGCCCAATGAGCAGTTCTTC. Protein product: CASSLFLAGGPNEQFF.

This rearrangement joins TRBV19 to TRBJ1-5; 8 bases map to TRBD1. The germline gives CDR1 LNHDA, CDR2 SQIVND (reference sequence). The CDR3 is 15 residues long. The V gene end was trimmed by 3 bases and the J gene end by 3 bases; junction bases not matched to a gene: 4. CDR3 in amino acids: CASSMGQEDNQPQHF. The CDR3 DNA reads as TGTGCCAGTAGTATGGGACAGGAGGACAATCAGCCCCAGCATTTT.

V gene TRBV4-3 combines with J gene TRBJ1-4, with 8 nucleotides matching TRBD1. The germline V gene has CDR1 LGHNA and CDR2 YSLEER. The CDR3 loop spans 15 amino acids. V lost 4 bases, J lost 7 bases, and 8 bases stayed unmatched. The CDR3 loop reads CASSPGQGGFEKLFF. In DNA form, the CDR3 reads TGCGCCAGCAGCCCCGGACAGGGTGGGTTTGAAAAACTGTTTTTT.

The chain links TRBV28 to TRBJ2-7, with D tentatively TRBD2 (5 bases). Trimming stripped 7 bases from V and 1 base from J, with 11 bases between. The CDR3 spans 13 residues. Per germline, CDR1 MDHEN and CDR2 SYDVKM. The CDR3 DNA sequence: TGTGCCAGCATAGGTCGGGGTTCCTACGAGCAGTACTTC. It codes for CASIGRGSYEQYF.

In this sample, this clone turned up once. The rearrangement uses TRBV7-9 and TRBJ2-7; D is perhaps TRBD1 (5 bases). This CDR3 region has 15 residues. V lost 5 bases and J 5 bases, leaving 19 bases between the germline ends. Germline values: CDR1 SEHNR, CDR2 FQNEAQ (reference sequence). The CDR3 here is CASSQGPSRVNEQYF. Written as DNA, the CDR3 is TGTGCCAGCAGCCAAGGGCCCTCCAGGGTTAACGAGCAGTACTTC. Full variable domain (rest looked up from reference TRBV7-9 and TRBJ2-7): DTGVSQNPRHKITKRGQNVTFRCDPISEHNRLYWYRQTLGQGPEFLTYFQNEAQLEKSRLLSDRFSAERPKGSFSTLEIQRTEQGDSAMYLCASSQGPSRVNEQYFGPGTRLTVT.